This T cell receptor beta chain was identified during a study of T cells in Graves' hyperthyroidism and ophthalmopathy. On the study more broadly: Peripheral blood was drawn at first diagnosis, prior to all treatment. Study-wide points: Using 13 V-J features, a model discriminated ophthalmopathy from stable hyperthyroidism.

Germline CDR1 and CDR2: DFQATT and SNEGSKA (reference sequence). The CDR3 has 14 amino acids. Trimming took 6 bases from V and 4 from J; bases not matched to a gene: 9. This clonotype was observed many times. Its antigen is still unknown. The PBMCs were taken from under 12 ml of fresh peripheral blood. RNA transcripts served as the template for amplifying TCR beta CDR3 regions. HTBI primers drove first-round RT-PCR of the TCR CDR3. TCRdb reprocessed the multiplex PCR reads via MiXCR and lists one record per CDR3 protein. The sample yields 460,000 or so distinct CDR3 sequences, approximately 15% seen once.

The chain uses TRBV20-1 and TRBJ2-1, with 7 bases aligning to TRBD1. This TCR was sampled from a woman aged 18 to 35 with Graves' hyperthyroidism. Sample: blood. CDR3: CSAGTGASYNEQFF. The CDR3 bases are TGCAGTGCGGGCACAGGGGCCTCGTACAATGAGCAGTTCTTC.